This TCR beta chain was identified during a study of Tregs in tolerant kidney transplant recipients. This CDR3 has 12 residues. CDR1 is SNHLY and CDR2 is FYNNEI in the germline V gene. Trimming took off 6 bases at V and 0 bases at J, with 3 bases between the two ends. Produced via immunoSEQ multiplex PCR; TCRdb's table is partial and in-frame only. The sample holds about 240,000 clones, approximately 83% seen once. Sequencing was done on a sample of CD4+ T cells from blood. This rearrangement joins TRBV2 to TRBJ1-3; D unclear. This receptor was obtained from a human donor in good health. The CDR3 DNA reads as TGTGCCAGCAGGTTCTCTGGAAACACCATATATTTT. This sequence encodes CASRFSGNTIYF.